A single sample gave rise to the 20 T cell receptor beta chains below, sequenced in a study of blood T cell repertoires in COVID-19. The table came from immunoSEQ multiplex PCR; TCRdb's copy has only in-frame clones and leaves some out. Of approximately 300,000 clones in the sample, approximately 80% were seen once. Source material: peripheral blood. These receptors were taken from a woman between 50 and 59 years old with active or convalescent COVID-19.

This clone was seen only once. The chain combines TRBV5-5 with TRBJ1-3; TRBD1 agrees at 7 bases. The CDR3 length is 18 residues. Trimming removed 3 bases from V and 0 bases from J; junction bases left unmatched: 12. Germline CDR1 is SGHKS and CDR2 is YYEKEE (reference sequence). The DNA for the CDR3 is TGTGCCAGCAGCTCGAATGACAGGGCACTAAGCTCTGGAAACACCATATATTTT. Encoded protein: CASSSNDRALSSGNTIYF.

The rearrangement joins TRBV11-2 to TRBJ2-1; TRBD2 agrees at 7 bases. Looked up from germline, CDR1 is SGHAT and CDR2 is FQNNGV. The junction had 5 bases not matched to a gene; V was cut back by 0 bases and J by 6 bases. The CDR3 consists of 15 residues. For the CDR3, the DNA is TGTGCCAGCAGCTTAGATCTGTGGGAGGGCAATGAGCAGTTCTTC. It translates to CASSLDLWEGNEQFF.

The J gene is TRBJ1-1, the V gene TRBV28; TRBD1 matches 10 bases. V was pared by 5 bases and J by 5 bases, with 8 bases of the junction left unmatched. The CDR3 loop spans 15 amino acids. Germline values: CDR1 MDHEN, CDR2 SYDVKM. DNA of the CDR3: TGTGCCAGCAGTACCACCCGGACAGGGGGGACTGAAGCTTTCTTT. Protein sequence: CASSTTRTGGTEAFF. Supplemented by reference TRBV28 and TRBJ1-1, the full variable domain reads DVKVTQSSRYLVKRTGEKVFLECVQDMDHENMFWYRQDPGLGLRLIYFSYDVKMKEKGDIPEGYSVSREKKERFSLILESASTNQTSMYLCASSTTRTGGTEAFFGQGTRLTVV.

This chain connects TRBV11-2 to TRBJ2-7, with D tentatively TRBD2 (5 bases). The germline V and J ends were trimmed by 1 base and 4 bases, with 11 bases remaining between them. Germline CDR1 reads SGHAT; CDR2 reads FQNNGV. The CDR3 spans 14 residues. DNA of the CDR3: TGTGCCAGCAGCTTAGTCGGGAAGAGATACGAGCAGTACTTC. Encoded protein: CASSLVGKRYEQYF.

This chain uses TRBV7-8 with TRBJ2-7, with D maybe TRBD1 (6 bases). This CDR3 is built from 14 residues. From germline, CDR1 is SGHVS and CDR2 FQNEAQ. With 3 bases removed from V and 2 bases from J, the gap between germline ends came to 11 bases. In nucleotides, the CDR3 is TGTGCCAGCAGCTTGAACAGGGTAACCTACGAGCAGTACTTC. Protein: CASSLNRVTYEQYF.

J is TRBJ2-3 and V is TRBV5-1, with 7 bases matching TRBD2. The germline CDR1 and CDR2 sequences are SGHRS and YFSETQ. The CDR3 sequence is 16 residues long. Trimming took 0 bases from V and 1 from J; bases not matched to a gene: 5. The CDR3 nucleotides read TGCGCCAGCAGCTTGGCCATAGCGGGCCGCACAGATACGCAGTATTTT. This codes for CASSLAIAGRTDTQYF.

The J gene is TRBJ2-1, the V gene TRBV7-2; 7 bases agree with TRBD2. The V segment lost 0 bases and the J segment 3 bases; nucleotides outside the gene matches: 2. In germline, CDR1 is SGHTA, CDR2 FQGNSA. The CDR3 is made up of 15 amino acids. This CDR3 is CASSLAPSGYNEQFF. CDR3 DNA: TGTGCCAGCAGCTTAGCTCCTAGCGGCTACAATGAGCAGTTCTTC.

A note on this clone: The same CDR3 also results from other DNA sequences found in this sample. This sequence joins TRBV2 and TRBJ1-3, with TRBD1 matching 8 bases. Trimming at V came to 6 bases and at J to 4 bases, leaving 5 bases not matched to a gene. From germline, CDR1 is SNHLY and CDR2 FYNNEI. This CDR3 is built from 14 residues. CDR3 amino acids: CASSLTGAGNTIYF. Written as DNA, the CDR3 is TGTGCCAGCAGCTTGACAGGGGCGGGAAACACCATATATTTT.

The V gene is TRBV29-1, the J gene TRBJ2-1; the match to TRBD2 covers 8 bases. There are 13 residues in the CDR3. CDR1 and CDR2 (germline): SQVTM, ANQGSEA. Unmatched junction bases numbered 16, after V lost 6 bases and J lost 15 bases. The CDR3 DNA reads TGCAGCGTGGACCAGCGGGGGCGGGCGGGGAGGTTCTTC. Amino acid sequence: CSVDQRGRAGRFF.

This chain connects TRBV6-1 to TRBJ2-5; no clear D gene. V was shortened by 0 bases and J by 4 bases, with 12 bases between the two germline ends. This CDR3 region has 15 residues. Germline values: CDR1 MNHNS, CDR2 SASEGT. DNA of the CDR3: TGTGCCAGCAGTGAAGCGCTTGGAGCTCTAGAGACCCAGTACTTC. Protein product: CASSEALGALETQYF.

This chain uses TRBV19 with TRBJ2-3; the match to TRBD2 covers 12 bases. V lost 8 bases, J lost 2 bases, and 14 bases stayed unmatched. From germline, CDR1 is LNHDA and CDR2 SQIVND (reference sequence). The CDR3 contains 18 residues. DNA for the CDR3: TGTGCCAGTCGCTCCAAAGGACTAGCGGGATTTGCCACAGATACGCAGTATTTT. Translating gives CASRSKGLAGFATDTQYF.

The chain links TRBV5-5 to TRBJ2-3; D may be TRBD2 (6 bases). This CDR3 contains 14 residues. Trimming left V 4 bases short and J 2 bases short, with 11 bases between. CDR1 is SGHKS and CDR2 is YYEKEE in the germline V gene (reference sequence). CDR3 bases: TGTGCCAGCAGCCTGGGGCGGGACACAGATACGCAGTATTTT. This sequence encodes CASSLGRDTDTQYF.

This sequence joins TRBV9 and TRBJ1-3, with D perhaps TRBD1 (6 bases). CDR1 and CDR2 (germline): SGDLS, YYNGEE. Trimming left V 0 bases short and J 2 bases short, with 15 bases between. This CDR3 comprises 17 residues. CDR3 amino acids: CASSVAMGGGPGNTIYF. In DNA, the CDR3 is TGTGCCAGCAGCGTAGCGATGGGGGGGGGCCCTGGAAACACCATATATTTT.

The CDR3 loop is CASSPIQMKAQAFF. The CDR3 coding sequence is TGTGCCAGCAGCCCCATCCAAATGAAAGCCCAAGCTTTCTTT. V is TRBV11-2 and J is TRBJ1-1, with D unresolved. Per germline, CDR1 SGHAT and CDR2 FQNNGV. Between the trimmed V and J ends, which lost 5 bases and 9 bases, there was a span of 19 bases. There are 14 residues in the CDR3.

This clone was picked up one time. The genes are TRBV3-1 (or the pseudogene TRBV3-2) and TRBJ1-5; 7 bases map to TRBD1. The V and J ends lost 4 bases and 4 bases, in that order; junction bases with no gene match: 16. The CDR3 covers 18 residues. Looked up from germline, CDR1 is LGHDT and CDR2 is YNNKEL (reference sequence). The CDR3 is CASSPRGPGPQGNQPQHF. The CDR3 region has the DNA TGTGCCAGCAGCCCCCGCGGGCCAGGACCACAGGGGAATCAGCCCCAGCATTTT.

This sequence joins TRBV14 and TRBJ1-1; D not resolved. Germline V lookup: CDR1 SGHDN, CDR2 FVKESK. This CDR3 region has 16 residues. V was pared by 0 bases and J by 5 bases, with 16 bases between. The CDR3 sequence: CASSQDAWPMWTEAFF. In DNA, the CDR3 is TGTGCCAGCAGCCAAGATGCCTGGCCCATGTGGACTGAAGCTTTCTTT.

This chain joins TRBV10-3 and TRBJ2-3, with 13 bases fitting TRBD2. The germline V gene encodes CDR1 ENHRY and CDR2 SYGVKD. The CDR3 totals 15 residues. Losses at the gene ends were 10 bases for V and 4 bases for J; bases not matched to a gene: 8. As DNA, the CDR3 is TGTGCCACTGGACTAGCGGGAGTCTCACCAGATACGCAGTATTTT. Its translation: CATGLAGVSPDTQYF.

This chain joins TRBV7-9 and TRBJ2-1, with 10 bases lining up with TRBD2. The CDR3 has 18 residues. In germline, CDR1 is SEHNR, CDR2 FQNEAQ (reference sequence). V shed 4 bases and J 8 bases; nucleotides not matched to a gene: 17. This CDR3 reads CASSSPHRLAGVRDEQFF. The CDR3 DNA follows: TGTGCCAGCAGCTCTCCTCACCGCCTAGCGGGAGTAAGGGATGAGCAGTTCTTC.

J is TRBJ1-5 and V is TRBV5-6; TRBD1 agrees at 9 bases. The CDR3 has 15 residues. The germline V gene has CDR1 SGHDT and CDR2 YYEEEE. V dropped 0 bases and J dropped 6; count of bases not matched to a gene: 4. DNA for the CDR3: TGTGCCAGCAGCTTGGGACAGGGGGACGGTCAGCCCCAGCATTTT. It is translated as CASSLGQGDGQPQHF. Combining the CDR3 with reference TRBV5-6 and TRBJ1-5 gives the whole variable domain DAGVTQSPTHLIKTRGQQVTLRCSPKSGHDTVSWYQQALGQGPQFIFQYYEEEERQRGNFPDRFSGHQFPNYSSELNVNALLLGDSALYLCASSLGQGDGQPQHFGDGTRLSIL.

The J gene is TRBJ1-5, the V gene TRBV2; D possibly corresponds to TRBD1 (5 bases). The CDR3 sequence is 14 residues long. The germline V gene encodes CDR1 SNHLY and CDR2 FYNNEI. Trimming took off 6 bases at V and 9 bases at J, with 18 bases between the two ends. CDR3 DNA: TGTGCCAGCAGCGAGACAGCCTCATCAGGGCCCCAGCATTTT. It encodes CASSETASSGPQHF.